Listed below are T cell receptor beta chains from one sample, sequenced in a study of chronic HIV infection and antiretroviral therapy. From the 5' RACE reads, TCRdb called clonotypes with MiXCR, one entry per CDR3 protein. The profile shows 30,000 to 45,000 distinct CDR3 sequences, approximately 7.4% of them singletons. The sample consisted of peripheral blood. The receptors were gathered from an adult who had HIV and had not received antiretroviral therapy, or was an uninfected healthy control (not recorded which). Both conserved end residues are trimmed from each CDR3. The order of the fields is J gene, D gene, V gene, CDR3 protein. The D gene is left open where the match is weak.

J gene: TRBJ2-5; D gene: .; V gene: TRBV10-3; CDR3 protein: AINSGKDPETQY
J gene: TRBJ1-6; D gene: TRBD1; V gene: TRBV23-1; CDR3 protein: ASRPAGTGVTLLSYNSPLH
J gene: TRBJ2-1; D gene: .; V gene: TRBV10-3; CDR3 protein: AISESVINEQF
J gene: TRBJ2-7; D gene: TRBD1; V gene: TRBV14; CDR3 protein: ASSQDRGPYEQY
J gene: TRBJ1-1; D gene: .; V gene: TRBV12-3/TRBV12-4; CDR3 protein: ASSRGSEAF
J gene: TRBJ2-5; D gene: .; V gene: TRBV5-6; CDR3 protein: ASSLQTTWYQETQY
J gene: TRBJ2-6; D gene: .; V gene: TRBV28; CDR3 protein: ASSPAGSGANVLT
J gene: TRBJ2-5; D gene: TRBD2; V gene: TRBV3-1; CDR3 protein: ASSHRTSGEETQY
J gene: TRBJ2-1; D gene: .; V gene: TRBV11-1; CDR3 protein: ASSSSDSIYNEQF
J gene: TRBJ2-5; D gene: TRBD1; V gene: TRBV28; CDR3 protein: ASSESTGARRKTQY
J gene: TRBJ1-3; D gene: .; V gene: TRBV29-1; CDR3 protein: SVPSGNTIY
J gene: TRBJ2-5; D gene: .; V gene: TRBV5-1; CDR3 protein: ASSLITGGGETQY
J gene: TRBJ1-1; D gene: .; V gene: TRBV20-1; CDR3 protein: SARADRNTEAF
J gene: TRBJ1-4; D gene: .; V gene: TRBV5-1; CDR3 protein: ASSSQRREKLF
J gene: TRBJ2-5; D gene: .; V gene: TRBV6-1; CDR3 protein: ASSHRSVLRTQETQY
J gene: TRBJ2-7; D gene: .; V gene: TRBV11-2; CDR3 protein: ASSLDGQAYEQY
J gene: TRBJ1-2; D gene: .; V gene: TRBV3-1; CDR3 protein: ASSRSRGRDGYT
J gene: TRBJ1-1; D gene: TRBD1; V gene: TRBV19; CDR3 protein: ASSRQGNTEAF
J gene: TRBJ2-7; D gene: .; V gene: TRBV4-1; CDR3 protein: ASGEAGVDEQY
J gene: TRBJ2-3; D gene: .; V gene: TRBV20-1; CDR3 protein: SAEGGAGPTDTQY
J gene: TRBJ2-1; D gene: .; V gene: TRBV28; CDR3 protein: ASSFKHSYNEQF
J gene: TRBJ1-2; D gene: .; V gene: TRBV29-1; CDR3 protein: SVGKDAGPSGYT
J gene: TRBJ1-1; D gene: .; V gene: TRBV28; CDR3 protein: ASSLFRDTEAF
J gene: TRBJ2-3; D gene: .; V gene: TRBV2; CDR3 protein: ASSEGRHLETQY
J gene: TRBJ2-3; D gene: .; V gene: TRBV27; CDR3 protein: ASSARLTSSDTQY
J gene: TRBJ2-5; D gene: .; V gene: TRBV28; CDR3 protein: ASGPGLETQY
J gene: TRBJ2-7; D gene: .; V gene: TRBV29-1; CDR3 protein: SVEDPGPGIYEQY
J gene: TRBJ2-3; D gene: .; V gene: TRBV6-5; CDR3 protein: ASSPDGLYTDTQY
J gene: TRBJ2-7; D gene: .; V gene: TRBV29-1; CDR3 protein: SVEGGGPYYEQY
J gene: TRBJ2-7; D gene: TRBD1; V gene: TRBV10-3; CDR3 protein: AISSGQQSREQY
J gene: TRBJ2-1; D gene: .; V gene: TRBV19; CDR3 protein: ASTIPGGEGYNEQF
J gene: TRBJ2-5; D gene: .; V gene: TRBV2; CDR3 protein: ASSGGLQETQY
J gene: TRBJ2-7; D gene: .; V gene: TRBV28; CDR3 protein: ASGASYEQY
J gene: TRBJ2-1; D gene: TRBD1; V gene: TRBV4-3; CDR3 protein: ASSQDGTGLQF
J gene: TRBJ1-1; D gene: .; V gene: TRBV20-1; CDR3 protein: SVFSTDLNTETF
J gene: TRBJ1-1; D gene: .; V gene: TRBV25-1; CDR3 protein: ASSVGALNTEAF
J gene: TRBJ1-4; D gene: .; V gene: TRBV6-5; CDR3 protein: ASSYGQRGGRPGKLF
J gene: TRBJ1-4; D gene: .; V gene: TRBV2; CDR3 protein: ASSVGREKGKLF
J gene: TRBJ2-3; D gene: .; V gene: TRBV15; CDR3 protein: ATSRGTERPDTQY
J gene: TRBJ2-1; D gene: TRBD2; V gene: TRBV28; CDR3 protein: ASSSTSGTPNEQF
J gene: TRBJ1-1; D gene: TRBD1; V gene: TRBV28; CDR3 protein: VCVGDREGKTEAF
J gene: TRBJ2-7; D gene: .; V gene: TRBV5-4; CDR3 protein: ASSLAGSQAYEQY
J gene: TRBJ2-1; D gene: .; V gene: TRBV7-2; CDR3 protein: ASRSWGIYNEQF
J gene: TRBJ2-3; D gene: .; V gene: TRBV5-1; CDR3 protein: ASSLYAGWDSTDTQY
J gene: TRBJ1-1; D gene: .; V gene: TRBV4-1; CDR3 protein: ASSSPGPREAF
J gene: TRBJ2-7; D gene: .; V gene: TRBV28; CDR3 protein: ASKKTSYEQY
J gene: TRBJ2-1; D gene: TRBD2; V gene: TRBV6-2/TRBV6-3; CDR3 protein: ASSLTGTSFSHEQF
J gene: TRBJ1-1; D gene: .; V gene: TRBV14; CDR3 protein: ASSPEWPTMNTEAF
J gene: TRBJ2-3; D gene: .; V gene: TRBV28; CDR3 protein: ASSLWTGTLTDTQY
J gene: TRBJ2-1; D gene: .; V gene: TRBV29-1; CDR3 protein: SVEVSWGNEQF
J gene: TRBJ1-1; D gene: TRBD1; V gene: TRBV13; CDR3 protein: ASSSRQGGTEAF
J gene: TRBJ1-3; D gene: .; V gene: TRBV20-1; CDR3 protein: SAKGPGNTIY
J gene: TRBJ2-4; D gene: .; V gene: TRBV6-4; CDR3 protein: ASSEGPEINIQY
J gene: TRBJ2-7; D gene: .; V gene: TRBV28; CDR3 protein: ASSWGPFYEQY
J gene: TRBJ2-3; D gene: TRBD2; V gene: TRBV11-2; CDR3 protein: ASSLGTSGTTAFTQY
J gene: TRBJ2-6; D gene: TRBD1; V gene: TRBV28; CDR3 protein: ASSSGTGYSGANVLT
J gene: TRBJ1-3; D gene: .; V gene: TRBV5-1; CDR3 protein: ASSLMEVGSGNTIY